These 13 T cell receptor beta chains were sequenced from one sample in a study of glioma-infiltrating T cells after dendritic cell vaccination. Generated by immunoSEQ multiplex PCR, the TCRdb table keeps only in-frame clones and is missing some. The sample holds about 21,000 clones, less than 85% seen once. The input for sequencing was blood, taken before dendritic cell vaccination. Receptors were obtained from a human donor with glioblastoma.

CDR3 nucleotides: TGCGCCAGCAGCCTCCGCGCGGGGGAGCAGTACTTC. It encodes CASSLRAGEQYF. The genes are TRBV4-1 and TRBJ2-7, with D perhaps matching TRBD2 (6 bases). Germline V CDR1 and CDR2: MGHRA, YSYEKL. The V gene lost 4 bases and the J gene lost 7 bases, with 11 bases spanning the gap. This CDR3 comprises 12 residues.

This rearrangement joins TRBV6-5 to TRBJ2-1; the match to TRBD1 covers 9 bases. The CDR3 is made up of 16 amino acids. The germline CDR1 and CDR2 sequences are MNHEY and SVGAGI. V dropped 3 bases and J dropped 0; count of bases not matched to a gene: 3. The CDR3 here is CASSYLDRGSYNEQFF. The CDR3 DNA reads as TGTGCCAGCAGTTATCTGGACAGGGGCTCCTACAATGAGCAGTTCTTC.

The rearrangement links TRBV21-1 to TRBJ2-1; TRBD2 is the table's D call, not checked against the DNA. TRBV21-1 is classified as a pseudogene. The CDR3 runs 17 residues. CDR3 sequence reads: CASSKVRRAGGDNEQFF. CDR3 nucleotide sequence: TGTGCCAGCAGCAAAGTTAGGCGGGCAGGAGGAGACAATGAGCAGTTCTTC.

A single count supports this clone. In nucleotides, the CDR3 is TGTGCCAGCAGTGAAGCAAGGGGCGCAGATACGCAGTATTTT. Amino acids: CASSEARGADTQYF. This chain links TRBV2 with TRBJ2-3; TRBD1 might be the D (5 bases). This CDR3 is built from 14 residues. Between the trimmed V and J ends, which lost 0 bases and 4 bases, there was a span of 8 bases. Germline assignment: CDR1 SNHLY and CDR2 FYNNEI. Drawing the rest from reference TRBV2 and TRBJ2-3, the complete variable domain is EPEVTQTPSHQVTQMGQEVILRCVPISNHLYFYWYRQILGQKVEFLVSFYNNEISEKSEIFDDQFSVERPDGSNFTLKIRSTKLEDSAMYFCASSEARGADTQYFGPGTRLTVL.

The chain couples TRBV6-5 to TRBJ2-5; 7 nucleotides line up with TRBD1. Looked up from germline, CDR1 is MNHEY and CDR2 is SVGAGI. The V segment lost 6 bases and the J segment 3 bases; nucleotides outside the gene matches: 10. The CDR3 contains 15 residues. CDR3 in amino acids: CASSGAAGGEETQYF. The DNA of the CDR3 is TGTGCCAGCAGCGGGGCGGCAGGGGGTGAAGAGACCCAGTACTTC.

This clone was seen a single time. The gene calls are TRBV19 and TRBJ2-1, with TRBD2 matching 7 bases. V lost 3 bases to trimming and J lost 3 bases; unmatched junction nucleotides: 5. The CDR3 is 15 amino acids. Germline CDR1 is LNHDA and CDR2 is SQIVND (reference sequence). The chain's CDR3 is CASSIRPGGYNEQFF. CDR3 coding DNA: TGTGCCAGTAGTATCAGGCCGGGGGGCTACAATGAGCAGTTCTTC.

The chain joins TRBV5-1 to TRBJ1-1; TRBD1 matches 11 bases. Per germline, CDR1 SGHRS and CDR2 YFSETQ. The CDR3 sequence is 16 residues long. V trimming: 2 bases; J trimming: 4 bases; junction bases outside the gene matches: 7. The CDR3 loop reads CASSLQTGTGGTEAFF. The CDR3 region has the DNA TGCGCCAGCAGCTTACAAACCGGGACAGGGGGCACTGAAGCTTTCTTT.

The V call is TRBV5-6, the J call TRBJ2-1, with 8 nucleotides matching TRBD2. Germline trimming cut 4 bases from V and 5 bases from J; bases unmatched to any gene: 8. From germline, CDR1 is SGHDT and CDR2 YYEEEE. CDR3 length: 15 amino acids. The CDR3 DNA sequence: TGTGCCAGCAGCGTCGGGACTAGGCGAGACAATGAGCAGTTCTTC. This gives the protein CASSVGTRRDNEQFF.

Comment on this clone: One junction end does not reproduce the germline sequence, and a read error may be involved. The chain joins TRBV7-7 to TRBJ2-5, with D hard to call. CDR1 is SSHAT, CDR2 FNYEAQ, per germline (reference sequence). There are 14 residues in the CDR3. The CDR3 nucleotides read TGTGCTAGCAGCTTAGCCCCCTCGGGTGAGACCCAGTACTTC. Its protein product is CASSLAPSGETQYF. Full variable domain (rest looked up from reference TRBV7-7 and TRBJ2-5): GAGVSQSPRYKVTKRGQDVTLRCDPISSHATLYWYQQALGQGPEFLTYFNYEAQPDKSGLPSDRFSAERPEGSISTLTIQRTEQRDSAMYRCASSLAPSGETQYFGPGTRLLVL.

V usage is TRBV7-8 and J usage is TRBJ2-5; 7 nucleotides agree with TRBD1. The CDR3 consists of 15 residues. V shed 5 bases and J 1 base; nucleotides not matched to a gene: 7. Germline loops: CDR1 SGHVS, CDR2 FQNEAQ. CDR3 sequence: CASSRPGQLQETQYF. DNA of the CDR3: TGTGCCAGCAGCCGACCGGGACAGCTCCAAGAGACCCAGTACTTC.

The rearrangement uses TRBV27 and TRBJ2-7, with 7 positions matching TRBD1. The CDR3 totals 14 residues. Germline V gene data show CDR1 as MNHEY and CDR2 as SMNVEV (reference sequence). V lost 4 bases to trimming and J lost 1 base; unmatched junction nucleotides: 4. The CDR3 sequence: CASSWTGGSYEQYF. The CDR3 region has the DNA TGTGCCAGCAGTTGGACAGGAGGATCCTACGAGCAGTACTTC.

The V call is TRBV4-1, the J call TRBJ2-5, with 9 positions matching TRBD2. The V and J ends lost 1 base and 2 bases, in that order; junction bases with no gene match: 5. The CDR3 is 16 amino acids. The germline gives CDR1 MGHRA, CDR2 YSYEKL. In nucleotides, the CDR3 is TGCGCCAGCAGCCAAGTCCTAGCGGGATTACAAGAGACCCAGTACTTC. Protein product: CASSQVLAGLQETQYF.

This clone showed up just once. This chain joins TRBV2 and TRBJ2-7; D might be TRBD2 (6 bases). V lost 3 bases to trimming and J lost 7 bases, with 10 bases between them. In germline, CDR1 is SNHLY, CDR2 FYNNEI. This CDR3 region has 12 residues. The CDR3 here is CASSETRVEQYF. CDR3 coding DNA: TGTGCCAGCAGTGAGACTAGGGTGGAGCAGTACTTC.